The T cell receptor beta chain described here comes from a study of cytomegalovirus exposure and HLA in healthy donors. Primers for the PCR totalled 60 Vbeta and 13 Jbeta. The method was immunoSEQ multiplex PCR; TCRdb's version includes in-frame clones alone and lacks a portion of them. The data contain some 99,000 clones, 73% of them singletons. This clonotype was sampled from a man aged 35 to 55 in good health and CMV-seronegative. Sequences were obtained from PBMCs.

CDR3 sequence (DNA): TGCGCCAGCAGCCCGGGGAGCACCGGGGAGCTGTTTTTT. This gives the protein CASSPGSTGELFF. This rearrangement joins TRBV4-3 to TRBJ2-2; perhaps TRBD2 as D (5 bases). This CDR3 is built from 13 residues. The germline V gene encodes CDR1 LGHNA and CDR2 YSLEER. V dropped 4 bases and J dropped 4 bases, with 7 bases sitting between them.